This record looks at one T cell receptor (beta chain) sequence and its context. What it binds is not known. This CDR3 has 13 residues. The V gene's germline CDR1 is SGHTA and CDR2 FQGNSA. The V gene lost 1 base and the J gene lost 9 bases, with 10 bases spanning the gap. The table came from immunoSEQ multiplex PCR; TCRdb's copy has only in-frame clones and leaves some out. The sample has about 46,000 clones; around nine tenths are singletons. The data derive from a study of OX40 agonist ivuxolimab in advanced cancers. Across the study: Treatment of patients was with ivuxolimab, an agonistic anti-OX40 (CD134) antibody. At doses from 0.01 to 10 mg/kg, patients were given intravenous ivuxolimab every 2 weeks. Study-level results: Mean expanded clone counts were higher in CD8+ than CD4+ T cells. Dose levels from 0.1 to 3.0 mg/kg saw CD4+ and CD8+ blood T cells expand clonally by week 6.

The chain has TRBV7-2 and TRBJ1-5; no clear D. This clonotype was obtained from an adult with an advanced solid tumor such as melanoma, head and neck, liver or kidney cancer. The sequenced sample was CD4+ or CD8+ T cells sorted from blood, obtained in a trial of the OX40 agonist ivuxolimab. This CDR3 reads CASSLVGVGPQHF. DNA for the CDR3: TGTGCCAGCAGCTTAGTTGGCGTGGGGCCCCAGCATTTT.